The 32 T cell receptor beta chains presented below share a single source sample, sequenced in a study of blood T cell repertoires in COVID-19. Method: immunoSEQ multiplex PCR; TCRdb's copy keeps in-frame clones and lacks some. In the table there are 150,000 to 200,000 clones, around nine tenths of which are singletons. The sample was peripheral blood. These receptor sequences come from a woman between 65 and 79 years old with COVID-19, enrolled during active disease.

The gene calls are TRBV7-8 and TRBJ2-3, with 11 positions matching TRBD1. The CDR3 has 17 amino acids. Germline assignment: CDR1 SGHVS and CDR2 FQNEAQ. Losses at the gene ends were 5 bases for V and 7 bases for J; bases not matched to a gene: 14. The CDR3 loop reads CASSPSLRTGGFNTQYF. The CDR3 nucleotides are TGTGCCAGCAGCCCTTCCCTAAGGACAGGGGGCTTTAATACGCAGTATTTT.

The chain has TRBV6-6 and TRBJ2-7; unclear D gene. The CDR3 spans 12 residues. The V gene's germline CDR1 is MNHNY and CDR2 SVGAGI (reference sequence). V was trimmed by 7 bases and J by 3 bases, leaving 10 bases between them. The CDR3 nucleotides are TGTGCCAGCACAGGCACCCACTACGAGCAGTACTTC. The encoded protein is CASTGTHYEQYF.

V usage is TRBV5-1 and J usage is TRBJ1-2, with 9 positions matching TRBD1. This CDR3 contains 17 residues. Looked up from germline, CDR1 is SGHRS and CDR2 is YFSETQ. J lost 0 bases, V lost 4 bases, and 10 bases had no gene match. The CDR3 DNA reads as TGCGCCAGCAGCCAAGGACAGGGGTTGGGCGCTAACTATGGCTACACCTTC. Amino acid sequence: CASSQGQGLGANYGYTF.

Remarks on this clone: This CDR3 is also generated by other DNA sequences in the sample. The J gene is TRBJ1-1, the V gene TRBV5-1; perhaps TRBD1 as D (6 bases). The germline V gene has CDR1 SGHRS and CDR2 YFSETQ. The CDR3 is 14 amino acids. V was shortened by 0 bases and J by 2 bases, with 8 bases between the two germline ends. The CDR3 coding sequence is TGCGCCAGCAGCTTGGGACAGGTTAACACTGAAGCTTTCTTT. As protein: CASSLGQVNTEAFF.

V gene TRBV4-1 combines with J gene TRBJ2-3; the match to TRBD2 covers 7 bases. The trim removed 0 bases at V and 1 base at J, leaving 7 bases unmatched. Germline CDR1 is MGHRA and CDR2 is YSYEKL. There are 17 residues in the CDR3. The CDR3 nucleotides read TGCGCCAGCAGCCAAGATAGGGAGGGCGGGGGCACAGATACGCAGTATTTT. The encoded protein is CASSQDREGGGTDTQYF.

This chain connects TRBV27 to TRBJ2-1, with 11 bases aligning to TRBD2. Germline CDR1 and CDR2: MNHEY and SMNVEV (reference sequence). Trimming at V came to 2 bases and at J to 0 bases, leaving 9 bases not matched to a gene. The CDR3 loop spans 19 amino acids. The CDR3 DNA reads as TGTGCCAGCAGTTTACGACTAGCGGGGTCCTGGAGCTCCTACAATGAGCAGTTCTTC. Its protein is CASSLRLAGSWSSYNEQFF.

The chain has TRBV5-1 and TRBJ2-3, with 13 bases matching TRBD2. The length of the CDR3 is 16 residues. V lost 5 bases and J lost 4; bases outside the gene matches: 7. Germline V lookup: CDR1 SGHRS, CDR2 YFSETQ. The CDR3, as DNA: TGCGCCAGCAGGCCAACTAGCGGGGGGGTAGCAGATACGCAGTATTTT. As protein: CASRPTSGGVADTQYF.

V gene TRBV28 combines with J gene TRBJ1-5; 7 bases map to TRBD1. CDR1 and CDR2 from the germline V gene are MDHEN and SYDVKM. The J segment lost 7 bases and the V segment lost 8 bases, leaving 17 bases of the junction unmatched. The CDR3 is made up of 16 amino acids. CDR3 nucleotides: TGTGCCAGCGCTACCATACTCAGGGGGTCGGAGCAGCCCCAGCATTTT. Its translation: CASATILRGSEQPQHF.

This clone was picked up one time. The genes are TRBV30 and TRBJ2-2; 7 bases are shared with TRBD1. The CDR3 extends over 15 amino acids. CDR1 and CDR2 (germline): GTSNPN, SVGIG (reference sequence). V dropped 1 base and J dropped 6; count of bases not matched to a gene: 8. The DNA of the CDR3 is TGTGCCTGGAGTGCCCAGATGACAGGGCCCGGGGAGCTGTTTTTT. This sequence encodes CAWSAQMTGPGELFF.

This clone was seen a few times. The chain employs TRBV27 and TRBJ1-5; the D is unclear. Germline values: CDR1 MNHEY, CDR2 SMNVEV (reference sequence). The V gene lost 7 bases and the J gene lost 9 bases, with 4 bases spanning the gap. The CDR3 loop spans 9 amino acids. Here the CDR3 DNA reads TGTGCCAGCATCCGGCCCCAGCATTTT. Amino acid sequence: CASIRPQHF.

This chain joins TRBV2 and TRBJ1-2; 9 bases line up with TRBD1. The length of the CDR3 is 15 residues. Germline V gene data show CDR1 as SNHLY and CDR2 as FYNNEI. V lost 6 bases and J lost 4; bases outside the gene matches: 9. The CDR3 loop is CASRPDRGAPYGYTF. The CDR3 bases are TGTGCCAGCAGACCAGACAGGGGGGCGCCCTATGGCTACACCTTC.

The chain carries TRBV2 and TRBJ1-2; TRBD1 agrees at 9 bases. Germline V gives CDR1 SNHLY, CDR2 FYNNEI. V dropped 10 bases and J dropped 4; count of bases not matched to a gene: 7. The CDR3 extends over 13 amino acids. The DNA of the CDR3 is TGTGCCACCCGGACAGGGGACCTCTATGGCTACACCTTC. Encoded protein: CATRTGDLYGYTF.

The chain employs TRBV28 and TRBJ2-7; weak D call: TRBD1 (5 bases). The germline V and J ends were trimmed by 5 bases and 2 bases, with 16 bases remaining between them. In germline, CDR1 is MDHEN, CDR2 SYDVKM. The CDR3 extends over 15 amino acids. The CDR3 here is CASSLSRMGPYEQYF. The CDR3 DNA is TGTGCCAGCAGTCTGTCCCGGATGGGGCCCTACGAGCAGTACTTC.

This chain links TRBV12-3 or TRBV12-4 with TRBJ1-2, with TRBD1 identical over 7 bases. J gave up 8 bases and V 6 bases, and 9 bases lay outside the gene matches. The CDR3 loop spans 13 amino acids. The CDR3 loop reads CASSSRQGGGYTF. The CDR3 DNA reads TGTGCCAGCAGCTCGAGACAGGGAGGAGGCTACACCTTC.

The chain uses TRBV7-8 and TRBJ2-1; D is unresolved. Germline CDR1 reads SGHVS; CDR2 reads FQNEAQ. Trimming shortened V by 7 bases and J by 6 bases, and 16 bases separated the two germline ends. CDR3 length: 14 amino acids. The CDR3, as DNA: TGTGCCAGCACTCGGTTGACTGCCGGCAATGAGCAGTTCTTC. This sequence encodes CASTRLTAGNEQFF.

The CDR3 region is CASSPSGLASYEQYF. DNA for the CDR3: TGTGCCAGCAGCCCAAGCGGACTAGCTAGTTACGAGCAGTACTTC. The chain couples TRBV7-8 to TRBJ2-7; 8 bases line up with TRBD2. Germline CDR1 reads SGHVS; CDR2 reads FQNEAQ. V shed 5 bases, J shed 4 bases, and the junction held 10 bases outside the gene matches. The CDR3 totals 15 residues.

The V and J genes are TRBV14 and TRBJ1-2; no definite D call. Trimming pared 0 bases from V and 3 bases from J, leaving 8 bases between. This CDR3 region has 14 residues. Germline CDR1 and CDR2: SGHDN and FVKESK. The CDR3 loop is CASSQDLEDYGYTF. CDR3 sequence (DNA): TGTGCCAGCAGCCAAGACCTAGAAGACTATGGCTACACCTTC.

The chain carries TRBV3-1 (or the pseudogene TRBV3-2) and TRBJ2-1; 7 positions match TRBD2. V dropped 1 base and J dropped 5; count of bases not matched to a gene: 14. The CDR3 has 18 amino acids. The germline CDR1 and CDR2 sequences are LGHDT and YNNKEL (reference sequence). The CDR3 spells CASSQGRRGGGVDNEQFF. CDR3 coding DNA: TGTGCCAGCAGCCAAGGACGACGCGGGGGAGGGGTAGACAATGAGCAGTTCTTC.

The chain carries TRBV5-8 and TRBJ2-3, with TRBD1 matching over 7 bases. CDR3 size: 15 residues. Losses at the gene ends were 6 bases for V and 2 bases for J; bases not matched to a gene: 9. Per the germline V gene, CDR1 is SGHTS and CDR2 is YDEGEE. The CDR3 region is CASTATGDPTDTQYF. The CDR3 coding sequence is TGTGCCAGCACCGCTACAGGGGATCCCACAGATACGCAGTATTTT.

The chain uses TRBV28 and TRBJ1-6; the D is unclear. CDR1 is MDHEN and CDR2 is SYDVKM in the germline V gene. This CDR3 has 13 residues. Trimming removed 6 bases from V and 4 bases from J, with 7 bases in between. This CDR3 reads CASRGDYNSPLHF. The CDR3 coding sequence is TGTGCCAGCAGAGGAGATTATAATTCACCCCTCCACTTT. Supplemented by reference TRBV28 and TRBJ1-6, the full variable domain reads DVKVTQSSRYLVKRTGEKVFLECVQDMDHENMFWYRQDPGLGLRLIYFSYDVKMKEKGDIPEGYSVSREKKERFSLILESASTNQTSMYLCASRGDYNSPLHFGNGTRLTVT.

The chain joins TRBV5-1 to TRBJ2-7; D is possibly TRBD1 (6 bases). The CDR3 consists of 16 residues. V was trimmed by 0 bases and J by 0 bases, leaving 13 bases between them. The germline V gene has CDR1 SGHRS and CDR2 YFSETQ. Written as DNA, the CDR3 is TGCGCCAGCAGCTTGGTGGGGACACCGATCTCCTACGAGCAGTACTTC. Translated: CASSLVGTPISYEQYF.

The V call is TRBV6-4, the J call TRBJ1-1; D may be TRBD1 (6 bases). The germline V and J ends were trimmed by 0 bases and 4 bases, with 12 bases remaining between them. Germline values: CDR1 MRHNA, CDR2 SNTAGT. This CDR3 is built from 15 residues. The CDR3 loop reads CASSDSIGRGTEAFF. The CDR3, as DNA: TGTGCCAGCAGTGACTCGATCGGCAGGGGCACTGAAGCTTTCTTT.

The chain is built from TRBV10-3 and TRBJ1-2, with D maybe TRBD1 (5 bases). CDR3 length: 15 residues. Trimming left V 2 bases short and J 7 bases short, with 17 bases between. Germline V gene sequence: CDR1 ENHRY, CDR2 SYGVKD. This chain's CDR3 is CAISEPGRGEAGYTF. The CDR3 DNA reads as TGTGCCATCAGTGAGCCGGGGAGGGGAGAGGCTGGCTACACCTTC.

This rearrangement joins TRBV4-2 to TRBJ1-6; TRBD1 might be the D (5 bases). The V gene lost 4 bases and the J gene lost 7 bases, with 17 bases spanning the gap. The CDR3 spans 16 residues. The germline V gene encodes CDR1 LGHNA and CDR2 YNFKEQ. This chain's CDR3 is CASSLTSGQGNSPLHF. The CDR3 bases are TGTGCCAGCAGCCTCACATCAGGGCAAGGGAATTCACCCCTCCACTTT.

This chain connects TRBV6-6 to TRBJ2-2, with TRBD1 matching over 7 bases. Trimming at V came to 6 bases and at J to 6 bases, leaving 4 bases not matched to a gene. Germline-derived CDR1 and CDR2 are MNHNY and SVGAGI (reference sequence). The CDR3 has 13 amino acids. The CDR3 sequence: CASSWDSSGELFF. In DNA, the CDR3 is TGTGCCAGCAGCTGGGACAGCTCCGGGGAGCTGTTTTTT.

The chain recombines TRBV5-5 with TRBJ1-6, with D possibly matching TRBD1 (6 bases). V gave up 0 bases and J gave up 2 bases, with 9 bases separating them. Germline V CDR1 and CDR2: SGHKS, YYEKEE (reference sequence). The CDR3 length is 16 residues. The CDR3 protein is CASSLDTGTYNSPLHF. In nucleotides, the CDR3 is TGTGCCAGCAGCTTGGATACAGGGACCTATAATTCACCCCTCCACTTT.

This chain's CDR3 is CAWSALATGIGGYTF. Here the CDR3 DNA reads TGTGCCTGGAGTGCCCTAGCGACAGGGATAGGTGGCTACACCTTC. The rearrangement links TRBV30 to TRBJ1-2, with TRBD1 matching 7 bases. V was clipped by 1 base and J by 7 bases; unmatched bases: 12. Germline V gives CDR1 GTSNPN, CDR2 SVGIG (reference sequence). This CDR3 has 15 residues. Filled out from reference TRBV30 and TRBJ1-2, the complete variable domain reads SQTIHQWPATLVQPVGSPLSLECTVEGTSNPNLYWYRQAAGRGLQLLFYSVGIGQISSEVPQNLSASRPQDRQFILSSKKLLLSDSGFYLCAWSALATGIGGYTFGSGTRLTVV.

The rearrangement joins TRBV7-9 to TRBJ2-1, with 13 bases aligning to TRBD2. Germline V gives CDR1 SEHNR, CDR2 FQNEAQ (reference sequence). The CDR3 loop spans 14 amino acids. The junction had 8 bases not matched to a gene; V was cut back by 3 bases and J by 15 bases. The CDR3 coding sequence is TGTGCCAGCAGCTTGGGACTAGCGGGGACTCTGCTGTTCTTC. Amino acid sequence: CASSLGLAGTLLFF.

The chain has TRBV28 and TRBJ1-2, with a tentative D call TRBD1 (5 bases). Germline V lookup: CDR1 MDHEN, CDR2 SYDVKM. Trimming left V 6 bases short and J 8 bases short, with 10 bases between. The CDR3 runs 11 residues. CDR3 coding DNA: TGTGCCAGCAGCTACGCAGGGGGCTACACCTTC. It specifies CASSYAGGYTF.

V gene TRBV14 combines with J gene TRBJ1-2; 7 nucleotides line up with TRBD1. Looked up from germline, CDR1 is SGHDN and CDR2 is FVKESK. After removal of 8 bases from V and 9 bases from J, the junction contained 12 bases not matched to a gene. This CDR3 region has 13 residues. This CDR3 is CASRSGTDVCYTF. The CDR3 nucleotides are TGTGCCAGCCGCTCCGGGACAGATGTATGCTACACCTTC. The variable domain in full, with the rest retrieved from reference TRBV14 and TRBJ1-2, is EAGVTQFPSHSVIEKGQTVTLRCDPISGHDNLYWYRRVMGKEIKFLLHFVKESKQDESGMPNNRFLAERTGGTYSTLKVQPAELEDSGVYFCASRSGTDVCYTFGSGTRLTVV.

In this sample, this clone turned up once. The chain employs TRBV19 and TRBJ1-5; possibly TRBD1 for D (5 bases). Germline CDR1 reads LNHDA; CDR2 reads SQIVND (reference sequence). The CDR3 contains 13 residues. Trimming took 5 bases from V and 5 from J, leaving 10 bases between them. The CDR3 sequence is CASSPGGDQPQHF. As DNA, the CDR3 is TGTGCCAGTAGTCCCGGAGGGGATCAGCCCCAGCATTTT.

The chain joins TRBV5-6 to TRBJ1-1; D is possibly TRBD1 (6 bases). There are 13 residues in the CDR3. The germline V gene has CDR1 SGHDT and CDR2 YYEEEE. V gave up 1 base and J gave up 5 bases, with 9 bases separating them. CDR3 sequence (DNA): TGTGCCAGCAGCTTGACAGGGCGGACTGAAGCTTTCTTT. Translating it yields CASSLTGRTEAFF. Full variable domain (outside the CDR3, taken from reference TRBV5-6 and TRBJ1-1): DAGVTQSPTHLIKTRGQQVTLRCSPKSGHDTVSWYQQALGQGPQFIFQYYEEEERQRGNFPDRFSGHQFPNYSSELNVNALLLGDSALYLCASSLTGRTEAFFGQGTRLTVV.